The clone carrying this TCR beta chain turned up a few times. Its specificity is unknown. These data belong to a study of coeliac disease. The overall study: Disease groups: newly diagnosed active, refractory type I, gluten-free-diet controlled. General study points: Unbiased detection of gliadin-specific T cells was judged not feasible with this approach.

The protocol was immunoSEQ multiplex PCR, while the TCRdb copy is restricted to in-frame clones and leaves out a portion. There are approximately 1,500 clones in the sample; 64% occur only once, and under 30% lies in the top ten. This receptor was taken from a woman between 50 and 59 years old with celiac disease on a gluten-free diet. What was sequenced was intraepithelial lymphocytes from the gut.

The CDR3 sequence is CASSFTGETYEQYF. DNA of the CDR3: TGTGCCAGCAGTTTCACCGGGGAGACCTACGAGCAGTACTTC. The chain combines TRBV28 with TRBJ2-7; the D gene is possibly TRBD2 (5 bases). CDR3 length: 14 amino acids. With 3 bases removed from V and 2 bases from J, the gap between germline ends came to 11 bases. CDR1 and CDR2 (germline): MDHEN, SYDVKM.